This T cell receptor (beta chain) is from a study of blood T cell repertoires in COVID-19. For the study at large: Some COVID-19 samples were acute and others convalescent; all came from the United States, Italy and Spain.

This table comes from immunoSEQ multiplex PCR, and its TCRdb copy is limited to in-frame clones, with some not included. Of nearly 250,000 clones in the sample, around 86% were seen once. Trimming removed 7 bases from V and 4 bases from J, with 10 bases in between. This CDR3 is 12 amino acids long. Germline V gene data show CDR1 as MDHEN and CDR2 as SYDVKM. The specimen sequenced was peripheral blood. The V and J genes are TRBV28 and TRBJ1-2; D uncertain. The clonotype was recovered from a woman aged 60-75 years who had recovered from COVID-19. The CDR3 spells CASTRETYGYTF. CDR3 DNA: TGTGCCAGCACCCGGGAGACCTATGGCTACACCTTC.